These T cell receptor beta chains were read from a single sample in a study of shared clonotypes between healthy human individuals. The protocol was immunoSEQ multiplex PCR, while the TCRdb copy is restricted to in-frame clones and leaves out a portion. The sample shows a few million clones, approximately 95% of them seen only once. Sequenced sample: naive CD4+ T cells from PBMCs. The source of these receptors is a man aged 18-30 years in good health. Some clones in this sample may be carry-over from other donors' samples. The CDR3 runs from the conserved cysteine through the conserved F or W. Each record gives: clone size, J gene, V gene, D gene, CDR3 protein, CDR3 DNA. The D gene is left open where the match is weak. Where a row states a size, it is once, few, many or the class of an expanded clone; other rows omit it.

>.|TRBJ2-5|TRBV9|.
CASSVDLGETQYF
TGTGCCAGCAGCGTAGATTTGGGGGAGACCCAGTACTTC
>.|TRBJ1-1|TRBV30|.
CAWSDGGVAFF
TGTGCCTGGTCTGACGGGGGGGTAGCTTTCTTT
>.|TRBJ1-2|TRBV30|.
CAWSVDETDGYTF
TGTGCCTGGAGTGTAGACGAGACTGATGGCTACACCTTC
>.|TRBJ2-1|TRBV9|TRBD2
CASSVADLAGNYNEQFF
TGTGCCAGCAGCGTCGCAGATCTAGCGGGGAATTACAATGAGCAGTTCTTC
>once|TRBJ2-3|TRBV5-4|.
CASSFFSGPVTDTQYF
TGTGCCAGCAGCTTTTTCTCAGGGCCCGTCACAGATACGCAGTATTTT
>.|TRBJ2-1|TRBV4-1|TRBD2
CASSQPGLFNNEQFF
TGCGCCAGCAGCCAACCGGGACTATTCAACAATGAGCAGTTCTTC
>.|TRBJ2-7|TRBV14|.
CASSRHVGRNEQYF
TGTGCCAGCAGCCGGCACGTGGGGAGGAACGAGCAGTACTTC
>.|TRBJ1-3|TRBV29-1|.
CSVGAGRTGNTIYF
TGCAGCGTTGGGGCCGGCAGAACTGGAAACACCATATATTTT
>once|TRBJ2-7|TRBV29-1|TRBD1
CSVALRQGTYEQYF
TGCAGCGTTGCTCTCCGACAGGGGACCTACGAGCAGTACTTC
>.|TRBJ1-3|TRBV7-2|.
CASSQIGNTIYF
TGTGCCAGCAGCCAAATTGGAAACACCATATATTTT
>.|TRBJ2-7|TRBV5-1|.
CASRRMATSYEQYF
TGCGCCAGCAGGCGGATGGCTACGTCCTACGAGCAGTACTTC
>.|TRBJ2-3|TRBV18|TRBD1
CASHRRDRGGADTQYF
TGTGCCAGCCATCGCCGGGACAGGGGAGGTGCAGATACGCAGTATTTT
>.|TRBJ2-5|TRBV2|TRBD1
CASSPGQAPQETQYF
TGTGCCAGCAGTCCGGGACAGGCGCCCCAAGAGACCCAGTACTTC
>.|TRBJ2-7|TRBV18|.
CASSPPVGGWSYEQYF
TGTGCCAGCTCACCACCGGTGGGAGGCTGGTCCTACGAGCAGTACTTC
>.|TRBJ2-5|TRBV27|.
CASSFIGSQETQYF
TGTGCCAGCAGTTTTATTGGCAGTCAAGAGACCCAGTACTTC
>.|TRBJ2-7|TRBV14|TRBD1
CASSQAGQRTSYEQYF
TGTGCCAGCAGCCAAGCGGGACAGAGGACATCCTACGAGCAGTACTTC
>.|TRBJ2-3|TRBV2|.
CATSMSGDTQYF
TGTGCCACCTCAATGTCCGGGGATACGCAGTATTTT
>once|TRBJ1-6|TRBV4-2|.
CASSQDPQDSPLHF
TGTGCCAGCAGCCAAGACCCCCAAGATTCACCCCTCCACTTT
>.|TRBJ1-2|TRBV6-6|.
CASSPGGSTGYTF
TGTGCCAGCAGTCCCGGCGGAAGCACGGGCTACACCTTC
>.|TRBJ2-5|TRBV4-3|.
CASSQEWGRQETQYF
TGCGCCAGCAGCCAAGAATGGGGTCGACAAGAGACCCAGTACTTC